This T cell receptor beta chain was captured in a study of blood T cell repertoires in COVID-19. Turning to the study itself: Samples of COVID-19 (acute and convalescent) were obtained from the United States, Italy and Spain. PBMCs, B-cell-depleted T cells, or T cells provided the cDNA or gDNA that made up the material.

V lost 5 bases to trimming and J lost 4 bases; unmatched junction nucleotides: 4. Germline values: CDR1 SGHRS, CDR2 YFSETQ. The CDR3 contains 15 residues. Seattle-derived patients entered the study during active infection and were followed longitudinally. Under the authors' procedure: Estimation of nucleated cell counts relied on the amplification of reference gene primers. Sequencing was performed with immunoSEQ multiplex PCR; in TCRdb, only in-frame clones are kept and a portion is missing. V, J and clone size derive from that table, while D and trimming were established from the DNA sequence. This table holds 85,000 to 130,000 clones, over 60% found once.

This receptor was obtained from a man aged 80 or over with COVID-19, enrolled during active disease. The sequenced sample was peripheral blood. This chain links TRBV5-1 with TRBJ2-2; TRBD2 matches 11 bases. The CDR3 spells CASSFTSGGTGELFF. The CDR3 nucleotides are TGCGCCAGCAGTTTCACTAGCGGGGGCACCGGGGAGCTGTTTTTT.